This TCR beta chain comes out of a study of blood T cell repertoires in COVID-19 (dated by TCRdb to about 2020). For the wider study: Samples covering the acute and convalescent phases of COVID-19 were provided by collaborators in the United States, Italy and Spain. Samples were obtained from the ongoing ImmuneRACE study (first 160 participants) and from some 1,300 subjects provided by 6 global collaborators. A freely available public database, intended as a resource for researchers studying the immune response to SARS-CoV-2, is where the repertoires were released. Deeply sampled blood TCRbeta repertoires from subjects exposed to, actively infected with, or recovered from COVID-19 were included in the dataset. The sample metadata nearly always contained a de-identified subject ID, COVID-19 status, age in years and sex. The prospective study material was composed of cDNA or gDNA derived from T cells, B-cell-depleted T cells, or PBMCs. HLA class I and class II types, where available, came from metadata supplied by the sample provider rather than from assay-based typing.

As regards this clone: The antigen it binds to is not known. No much larger clonotype is one base removed from it; base qualities were not supplied.

General conclusions and limits of the study: How much clinical and demographic metadata was included differed by source and by participant, and the metadata was provided uncurated.

TCRbeta CDR3 regions were amplified from genomic DNA using the immunoSEQ Assay, a bias-controlled multiplex PCR. As for how the authors treated the data: The number of nucleated cells in each sample was estimated by amplification of reference gene primers within the assay. To quantify the absolute abundance of each unique TCRbeta CDR3 rearrangement, sequence reads were collapsed and filtered. For each sample, productive Simpson clonality was calculated as the square root of Simpson's diversity index over productive rearrangements. What TCRdb holds here is the immuneACCESS table cut down to in-frame rearrangements. Part of the clones is not present; checked against another copy, under half of the missing clones reflect an unresolved V gene, and the others are unexplained. V, J and clone size derive from that table, while D and trimming were established from the DNA sequence. In this sample the table shows 360,000 or so clones, approximately 89% of which occur a single time. Approximately 4.1% of the sample is taken by the ten largest.

CDR1 and CDR2, looked up from the germline V gene, are SGHAT and FQNNGV. Trimming at the junction amounts to 6 bases on V and 5 bases on J, and the germline ends lie 19 bases apart. From its cysteine to its phenylalanine, the CDR3 spans 15 amino acids. Just the 45-base CDR3 DNA is kept, in frame starting at base 1. One collaborating source in Seattle enrolled patients during active infection and followed them longitudinally through the course of disease. Each collaborating institution followed its own protocols to collect whole blood in K2EDTA tubes. For TCRbeta analysis, collaborators shipped samples as frozen whole blood, isolated PBMCs, or DNA extracted from either of those sample types.

The chain employs TRBV11-2 and TRBJ1-2; TRBD1 is perhaps the D gene, given 6 matching bases. The sample was peripheral blood. This clonotype was sampled from a woman aged 55-75 years with COVID-19, enrolled during active disease. Read as DNA, the sequence is TGTGCCAGCAGACCTCCCGGGAGGGGGAGGTATGGCTACACCTTC. Its translation is CASRPPGRGRYGYTF. Joined to the reference TRBV11-2 and TRBJ1-2 proteins, this CDR3 gives the full variable domain: EAGVAQSPRYKIIEKRQSVAFWCNPISGHATLYWYQQILGQGPKLLIQFQNNGVVDDSQLPKDRFSAERLKGVDSTLKIQPAKLEDSAVYLCASRPPGRGRYGYTFGSGTRLTVV.